The clone carrying this T cell receptor beta chain showed up just a few times. Between the trimmed V and J ends, which lost 0 bases and 4 bases, there was a span of 15 bases. The CDR3 has 15 amino acids. Germline V CDR1 and CDR2: DFQATT, SNEGSKA (reference sequence). Time point: pre-sensitization, week 0. Indicated treatment: therapeutic diphenylcyclopropenone sensitization with weekly scalp DPC. This sample is drawn from a study of human T cells and chemical hapten exposure. TCRdb reprocessed the RACE reads via MiXCR and lists one record per CDR3 protein. The sample includes approximately 400,000 distinct CDR3 sequences, approximately 5.1% of them seen just once.

Here the sequenced sample was whole blood, taken in connection with sensitization to the hapten diphenylcyclopropenone (DPC). This TCR was sampled from a woman between 50 and 59 years old with alopecia areata. Some clones in this sample may be carry-over from other donors' samples. This rearrangement joins TRBV20-1 to TRBJ1-1, with a weak D call TRBD1 (5 bases). CDR3 region: CSARDLRGLGTEAFF. The CDR3, as DNA: TGCAGTGCTAGAGATTTACGGGGGTTGGGCACTGAAGCTTTCTTT.